Presented here are 30 T cell receptor beta chains from one specimen sequenced in a study of blood T cell repertoires in COVID-19. TCRdb's table, derived via immunoSEQ multiplex PCR, lists solely in-frame clones and lacks some. The profile shows hundreds of thousands of clones, about nine tenths of them singletons. Sequencing used PBMCs or T cells enriched from blood (not recorded which). The origin of the receptors is a woman aged 25 to 39 with acute COVID-19.

V is TRBV30 and J is TRBJ1-2; 7 nucleotides match TRBD1. Per the germline V gene, CDR1 is GTSNPN and CDR2 is SVGIG (reference sequence). The CDR3 has 15 residues. Unmatched junction bases numbered 7, after V lost 0 bases and J lost 3 bases. DNA of the CDR3: TGTGCCTGGAGTGTACAGGGGAAGGCGGACTATGGCTACACCTTC. This encodes CAWSVQGKADYGYTF.

The chain joins TRBV11-2 to TRBJ2-4; D might be TRBD1 (6 bases). Trimming shortened V by 7 bases and J by 5 bases, and 12 bases separated the two germline ends. Germline loops: CDR1 SGHAT, CDR2 FQNNGV. There are 13 residues in the CDR3. CDR3 sequence (DNA): TGTGCCAGCACTATGACAGGAGAAAACATTCAGTACTTC. Protein: CASTMTGENIQYF.

The chain has TRBV2 and TRBJ1-5; D may be TRBD1 (6 bases). The CDR3 length is 13 residues. Deletions cut 5 bases from V and 5 bases from J, with 10 bases between. Germline CDR1 is SNHLY and CDR2 is FYNNEI. As DNA, the CDR3 is TGTGCCAGCAGTACACAGGGAGATCAGCCCCAGCATTTT. Translating gives CASSTQGDQPQHF.

This chain connects TRBV3-1 (or the pseudogene TRBV3-2) to TRBJ2-3; 9 bases map to TRBD2. The CDR3 totals 16 residues. Germline trimming cut 1 base from V and 8 bases from J; bases unmatched to any gene: 10. CDR1 and CDR2 (germline): LGHDT, YNNKEL (reference sequence). CDR3 DNA: TGTGCCAGCAGCCAAGTGGCGGGGGGGGTAGAAGTTACGCAGTATTTT. As protein: CASSQVAGGVEVTQYF.

The V call is TRBV7-6, the J call TRBJ1-4, with 10 nucleotides matching TRBD1. The V gene end was trimmed by 1 base and the J gene end by 5 bases; junction bases not matched to a gene: 4. CDR3 length: 16 amino acids. Looked up from germline, CDR1 is SGHVS and CDR2 is FNYEAQ. The CDR3 DNA is TGTGCCAGCAGCTTAGGACCGGGACAGGGGAATGAAAAACTGTTTTTT. It translates to CASSLGPGQGNEKLFF. Combining the CDR3 with reference TRBV7-6 and TRBJ1-4 gives the whole variable domain GAGVSQSPRYKVTKRGQDVALRCDPISGHVSLYWYRQALGQGPEFLTYFNYEAQQDKSGLPNDRFSAERPEGSISTLTIQRTEQRDSAMYRCASSLGPGQGNEKLFFGSGTQLSVL.

The V call is TRBV2, the J call TRBJ2-7; D perhaps matches TRBD2 (5 bases). The germline V gene encodes CDR1 SNHLY and CDR2 FYNNEI. V was cut by 5 bases and J by 0 bases, with 11 bases left in between. The CDR3 has 14 residues. The CDR3: CASSKAGDSYEQYF. The DNA for the CDR3 is TGTGCCAGCAGTAAGGCGGGCGACTCCTACGAGCAGTACTTC.

This chain links TRBV4-1 with TRBJ1-2; D possibly corresponds to TRBD1 (5 bases). V was clipped by 0 bases and J by 4 bases, with 15 bases between them. CDR1 and CDR2 from the germline V gene are MGHRA and YSYEKL. The CDR3 is 16 amino acids. The CDR3 sequence: CASSQDEEGTLYGYTF. Written as DNA, the CDR3 is TGCGCCAGCAGCCAAGATGAGGAAGGGACTCTCTATGGCTACACCTTC.

The chain recombines TRBV6-5 with TRBJ2-7; maybe TRBD2 (6 bases). Germline values: CDR1 MNHEY, CDR2 SVGAGI. The CDR3 totals 15 residues. Trimming removed 2 bases from V and 6 bases from J, with 17 bases in between. The CDR3 reads CASSYGLRSSGEQYF. CDR3 sequence (DNA): TGTGCCAGCAGTTACGGACTACGTTCATCTGGCGAGCAGTACTTC.

The gene calls are TRBV6-2 or TRBV6-3 and TRBJ2-2; TRBD2 aligns across 12 bases. Germline-derived CDR1 and CDR2 are MNHEY and SVGEGT. The V segment lost 2 bases and the J segment 3 bases; nucleotides outside the gene matches: 1. The CDR3 spans 16 residues. As DNA, the CDR3 is TGTGCCAGCAGTTACCGACTAGCGGGGGACACCGGGGAGCTGTTTTTT. It codes for CASSYRLAGDTGELFF.

This sequence joins TRBV4-1 and TRBJ1-6; D is unclear. Germline V gene lookup returns CDR1 MGHRA and CDR2 YSYEKL. The germline V and J ends were trimmed by 0 bases and 4 bases, with 10 bases remaining between them. The CDR3 is made up of 16 amino acids. The CDR3 coding sequence is TGCGCCAGCAGCCAAGAACGTGGCGGTTATAATTCACCCCTCCACTTT. Residues: CASSQERGGYNSPLHF.

This chain connects TRBV21-1 to TRBJ1-5; the table's D call, TRBD1, was not checked against the DNA. TRBV21-1 constitutes a pseudogene. CDR3 size: 18 residues. The CDR3 DNA sequence: TGTGCCAGGGGACTCCGGGGGACAGGCTTTTATAGCAATCAGCCCCAGCATTTT. Its translation: CARGLRGTGFYSNQPQHF.

J is TRBJ2-1 and V is TRBV6-6; perhaps TRBD1 as D (5 bases). The CDR3 runs 14 residues. Trimming took off 0 bases at V and 4 bases at J, with 7 bases between the two ends. CDR1 is MNHNY and CDR2 is SVGAGI in the germline V gene (reference sequence). DNA for the CDR3: TGTGCCAGCAGTTACTCGACAGTTTACAATGAGCAGTTCTTC. It encodes CASSYSTVYNEQFF.

This clone appeared a few times. The sample contains more than one DNA sequence encoding this CDR3. The chain combines TRBV6-2 or TRBV6-3 with TRBJ1-2; 7 bases are shared with TRBD1. The CDR3 has 16 amino acids. The V gene end was trimmed by 2 bases and the J gene end by 1 base; junction bases not matched to a gene: 7. Germline V gene sequence: CDR1 MNHEY, CDR2 SVGEGT. The CDR3, as DNA: TGTGCCAGCAGTTACCCCCCGGGACAGTTTAACTATGGCTACACCTTC. Translated: CASSYPPGQFNYGYTF.

The V gene is TRBV19, the J gene TRBJ1-2, with D hard to call. This CDR3 region has 18 residues. In germline, CDR1 is LNHDA, CDR2 SQIVND (reference sequence). V shed 3 bases and J shed 0 bases, with 20 bases lying between them. CDR3 coding DNA: TGTGCCAGTAGTATGGGAACCGGGAGGCCTAAGTCTAACTATGGCTACACCTTC. Protein: CASSMGTGRPKSNYGYTF.

The gene calls are TRBV6-5 and TRBJ2-1; 8 nucleotides match TRBD1. The CDR3 length is 14 residues. The germline V gene encodes CDR1 MNHEY and CDR2 SVGAGI. J lost 6 bases, V lost 6 bases, and 7 bases had no gene match. CDR3 region: CASRDRAVSNEQFF. CDR3 DNA sequence: TGTGCCAGCAGGGACAGGGCTGTCTCCAATGAGCAGTTCTTC.

This chain uses TRBV6-4 with TRBJ2-3, with TRBD2 as a possible D gene (5 bases). The V end was cut by 5 bases, the J end by 1 base, with 13 bases between. CDR3 length: 15 amino acids. Germline-derived CDR1 and CDR2 are MRHNA and SNTAGT. The CDR3 region is CASSSEGGGTDTQYF. In DNA, the CDR3 is TGTGCCAGCAGTTCAGAGGGCGGAGGCACAGATACGCAGTATTTT.

The gene calls are TRBV5-1 and TRBJ1-2; the match to TRBD1 covers 9 bases. Germline loops: CDR1 SGHRS, CDR2 YFSETQ. The CDR3 is 15 amino acids. V lost 4 bases to trimming and J lost 7 bases; unmatched junction nucleotides: 11. CDR3 region: CASSETQGAVSGYTF. The CDR3 nucleotides are TGCGCCAGCAGCGAAACACAGGGGGCAGTAAGTGGCTACACCTTC.

V usage is TRBV2 and J usage is TRBJ2-5, with 8 bases fitting TRBD2. Germline V lookup: CDR1 SNHLY, CDR2 FYNNEI. This CDR3 spans 15 amino acids. Trimming at V came to 6 bases and at J to 5 bases, leaving 11 bases not matched to a gene. In nucleotides, the CDR3 is TGTGCCAGCAGCGAATGGCGGGGGGTGCGGGAGACCCAGTACTTC. This codes for CASSEWRGVRETQYF.

Notes on this clone: The sample carries other DNA sequences with the same CDR3. V and J are TRBV5-1 and TRBJ2-5; 8 bases are a match to TRBD2. The germline gives CDR1 SGHRS, CDR2 YFSETQ. V lost 7 bases and J lost 2; bases outside the gene matches: 13. This CDR3 is built from 16 residues. The CDR3 loop is CASSGVAGSLQETQYF. In DNA form, the CDR3 reads TGCGCCAGCTCAGGGGTAGCGGGGAGCCTTCAAGAGACCCAGTACTTC.

The chain employs TRBV5-1 and TRBJ2-1; no clear D. From germline, CDR1 is SGHRS and CDR2 YFSETQ. Trimming removed 0 bases from V and 3 bases from J, with 10 bases in between. The CDR3 covers 15 residues. Here the CDR3 DNA reads TGCGCCAGCAGCTTGGGGCCAGGATACTACAATGAGCAGTTCTTC. Its protein is CASSLGPGYYNEQFF.

Note on this clone: This specimen includes other DNA sequences encoding the same CDR3. The V call is TRBV19, the J call TRBJ1-2; 10 nucleotides align to TRBD1. Germline CDR1 and CDR2: LNHDA and SQIVND (reference sequence). The CDR3 contains 13 residues. The trim removed 6 bases at V and 5 bases at J, leaving 3 bases unmatched. CDR3 residues: CASRTGGNYGYTF. CDR3 in DNA: TGTGCCAGTAGGACAGGGGGCAATTATGGCTACACCTTC.

This chain uses TRBV12-2 with TRBJ2-7; TRBD1, the table's D call, was not compared with the DNA. TRBV12-2 represents a pseudogene. The CDR3 has 13 amino acids. CDR3 sequence reads: CASRWTGAHEQYF. The CDR3 DNA reads TGTGCAAGTCGATGGACAGGGGCCCACGAGCAGTACTTC.

This sequence joins TRBV5-1 and TRBJ1-2; D is uncertain. Trimming shortened V by 0 bases and J by 1 base, and 10 bases separated the two germline ends. Germline CDR1 and CDR2: SGHRS and YFSETQ. This CDR3 is 15 amino acids long. The CDR3 DNA follows: TGCGCCAGCAGCTTGGCCCCTAACCTTAACTATGGCTACACCTTC. Its protein is CASSLAPNLNYGYTF. The whole variable domain, filled in from reference TRBV5-1 and TRBJ1-2, reads KAGVTQTPRYLIKTRGQQVTLSCSPISGHRSVSWYQQTPGQGLQFLFEYFSETQRNKGNFPGRFSGRQFSNSRSEMNVSTLELGDSALYLCASSLAPNLNYGYTFGSGTRLTVV.

This CDR3 is CASMVTGGKNEQFF. The CDR3 nucleotides are TGTGCCAGCATGGTAACAGGGGGCAAGAATGAGCAGTTCTTC. This chain joins TRBV5-8 and TRBJ2-1; TRBD1 aligns across 9 bases. With 6 bases clipped from V and 7 bases from J, the junction kept 8 bases outside the gene matches. CDR1 SGHTS and CDR2 YDEGEE come from the germline V gene. CDR3 length: 14 residues.

This clone was counted once. The V call is TRBV16, the J call TRBJ2-7; 8 nucleotides agree with TRBD2. V shed 4 bases, J shed 6 bases, and the junction held 8 bases outside the gene matches. This CDR3 is built from 14 residues. The germline CDR1 and CDR2 sequences are KGHSY and FQNENV. For the CDR3, the DNA is TGTGCCAGCAGCCGGAGCGGGGGACGAGGCGAGCAGTACTTC. Its translation: CASSRSGGRGEQYF.

The chain employs TRBV11-2 and TRBJ2-7; D not certain. The germline CDR1 and CDR2 sequences are SGHAT and FQNNGV. With 3 bases removed from V and 3 bases from J, the gap between germline ends came to 9 bases. The CDR3 runs to 13 residues. Written as DNA, the CDR3 is TGTGCCAGCAGCTTTGGGCAGAGCTACGAGCAGTACTTC. Translation gives CASSFGQSYEQYF.

This chain connects TRBV13 to TRBJ1-1; unclear D gene. CDR1 is PRHDT, CDR2 FYEKMQ, per germline (reference sequence). This CDR3 contains 12 residues. V shed 5 bases and J shed 5 bases, with 9 bases lying between them. DNA of the CDR3: TGTGCCAGCAGCGGTAGCGGGACTGAAGCTTTCTTT. Translated, it gives CASSGSGTEAFF.

Here the CDR3 reads CASSLQVTGYTF. The DNA of the CDR3 is TGTGCCAGCAGCTTACAGGTTACTGGCTACACCTTC. The chain is built from TRBV12-3 or TRBV12-4 and TRBJ1-2, with D perhaps TRBD1 (5 bases). V lost 6 bases and J 7 bases, leaving 12 bases between the germline ends. The CDR3 sequence is 12 residues long.

The chain uses TRBV5-6 and TRBJ1-6, with D possibly TRBD1 on 6 matching bases. The CDR3 totals 12 residues. V was cut by 0 bases and J by 14 bases, with 9 bases left in between. The germline gives CDR1 SGHDT, CDR2 YYEEEE. The CDR3 coding sequence is TGTGCCAGCAGCTTGGCCAGGGGAGCCCTCCACTTT. It specifies CASSLARGALHF.

The V and J genes are TRBV6-5 and TRBJ1-2; a weak D match, TRBD1 (5 bases). This CDR3 is built from 11 residues. Trimming cost V 10 bases and J 6 bases, with 12 bases left between them. CDR1 and CDR2 (germline): MNHEY, SVGAGI. This chain's CDR3 is CAIQGFDGYTF. The CDR3 nucleotides read TGTGCCATCCAGGGTTTTGATGGCTACACCTTC.